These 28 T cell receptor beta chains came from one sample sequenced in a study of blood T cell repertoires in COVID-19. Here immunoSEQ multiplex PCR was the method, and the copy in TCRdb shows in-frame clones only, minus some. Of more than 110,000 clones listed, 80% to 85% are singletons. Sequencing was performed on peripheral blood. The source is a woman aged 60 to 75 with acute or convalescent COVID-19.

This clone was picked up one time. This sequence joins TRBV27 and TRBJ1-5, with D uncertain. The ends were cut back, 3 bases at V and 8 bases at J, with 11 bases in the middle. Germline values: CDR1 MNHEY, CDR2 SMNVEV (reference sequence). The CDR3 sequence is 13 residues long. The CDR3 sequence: CASSFAGREPQHF. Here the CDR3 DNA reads TGTGCCAGCAGTTTTGCGGGGAGAGAGCCCCAGCATTTT.

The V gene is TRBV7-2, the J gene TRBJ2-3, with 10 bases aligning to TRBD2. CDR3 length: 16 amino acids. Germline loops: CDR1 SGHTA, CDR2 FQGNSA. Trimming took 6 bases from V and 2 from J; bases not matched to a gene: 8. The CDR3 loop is CASRSRLAGATDTQYF. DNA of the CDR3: TGTGCCAGCAGATCTAGACTAGCGGGTGCCACAGATACGCAGTATTTT.

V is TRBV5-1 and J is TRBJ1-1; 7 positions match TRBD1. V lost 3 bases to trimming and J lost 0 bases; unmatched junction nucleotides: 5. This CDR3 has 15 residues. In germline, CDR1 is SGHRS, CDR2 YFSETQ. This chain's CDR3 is CASSSRTGLNTEAFF. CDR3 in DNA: TGCGCCAGCAGCTCCCGGACAGGTTTGAACACTGAAGCTTTCTTT.

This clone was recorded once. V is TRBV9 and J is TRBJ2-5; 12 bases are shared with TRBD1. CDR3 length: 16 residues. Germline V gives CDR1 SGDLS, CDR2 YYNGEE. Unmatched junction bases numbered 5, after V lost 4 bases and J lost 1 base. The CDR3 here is CASSSGTGGLQETQYF. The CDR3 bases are TGTGCCAGCAGCTCAGGGACAGGGGGCCTCCAAGAGACCCAGTACTTC.

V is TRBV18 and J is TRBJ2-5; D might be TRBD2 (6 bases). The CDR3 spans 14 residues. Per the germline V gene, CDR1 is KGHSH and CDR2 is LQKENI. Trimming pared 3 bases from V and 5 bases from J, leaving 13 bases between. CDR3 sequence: CASSPPGARETQYF. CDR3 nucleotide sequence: TGTGCCAGCTCACCCCCGGGAGCCCGGGAGACCCAGTACTTC.

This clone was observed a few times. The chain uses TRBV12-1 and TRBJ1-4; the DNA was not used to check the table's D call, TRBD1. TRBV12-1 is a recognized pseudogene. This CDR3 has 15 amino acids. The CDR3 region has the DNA TGTGCCAGCACCACGCCGGGACAGGGGGACGAAAAACTGTTTTTT. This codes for CASTTPGQGDEKLFF.

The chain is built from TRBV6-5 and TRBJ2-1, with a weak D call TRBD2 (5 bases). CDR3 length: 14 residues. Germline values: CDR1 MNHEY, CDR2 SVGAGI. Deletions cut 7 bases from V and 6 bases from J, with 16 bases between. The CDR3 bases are TGTGCCAGCACAGCAAGCGGACCAACCAATGAGCAGTTCTTC. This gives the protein CASTASGPTNEQFF.

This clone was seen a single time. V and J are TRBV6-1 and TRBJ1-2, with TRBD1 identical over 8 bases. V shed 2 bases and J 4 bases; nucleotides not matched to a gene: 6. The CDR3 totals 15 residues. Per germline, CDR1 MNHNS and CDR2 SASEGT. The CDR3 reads CASSEQGARVYGYTF. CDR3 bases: TGTGCCAGCAGTGAACAGGGGGCGCGGGTCTATGGCTACACCTTC.

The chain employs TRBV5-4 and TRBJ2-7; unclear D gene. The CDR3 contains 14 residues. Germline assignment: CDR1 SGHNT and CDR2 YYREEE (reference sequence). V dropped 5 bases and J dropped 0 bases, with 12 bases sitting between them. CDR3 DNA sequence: TGTGCCAGCAGTAAGGAGCTTAGCTCCTACGAGCAGTACTTC. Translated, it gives CASSKELSSYEQYF.

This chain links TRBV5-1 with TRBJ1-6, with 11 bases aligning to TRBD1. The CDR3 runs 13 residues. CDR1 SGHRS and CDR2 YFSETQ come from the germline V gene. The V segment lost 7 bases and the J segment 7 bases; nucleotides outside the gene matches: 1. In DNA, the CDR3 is TGCGCCAGCCGGGACAGGGGGAATTCACCCCTCCACTTT. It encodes CASRDRGNSPLHF. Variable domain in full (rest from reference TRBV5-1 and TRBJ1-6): KAGVTQTPRYLIKTRGQQVTLSCSPISGHRSVSWYQQTPGQGLQFLFEYFSETQRNKGNFPGRFSGRQFSNSRSEMNVSTLELGDSALYLCASRDRGNSPLHFGNGTRLTVT.

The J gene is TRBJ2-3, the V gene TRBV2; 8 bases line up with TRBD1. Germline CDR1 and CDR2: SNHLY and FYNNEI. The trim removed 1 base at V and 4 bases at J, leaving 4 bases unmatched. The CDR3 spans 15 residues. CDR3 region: CASSEGTGMADTQYF. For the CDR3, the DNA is TGTGCCAGCAGTGAAGGGACAGGGATGGCAGATACGCAGTATTTT.

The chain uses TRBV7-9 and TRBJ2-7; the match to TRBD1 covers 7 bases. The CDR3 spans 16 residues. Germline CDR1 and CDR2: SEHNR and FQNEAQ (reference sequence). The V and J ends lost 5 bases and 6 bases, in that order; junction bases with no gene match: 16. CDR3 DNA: TGTGCCAGCAGCCCTGAGACAGGGTTCTACGACGCCGAGCAGTACTTC. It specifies CASSPETGFYDAEQYF.

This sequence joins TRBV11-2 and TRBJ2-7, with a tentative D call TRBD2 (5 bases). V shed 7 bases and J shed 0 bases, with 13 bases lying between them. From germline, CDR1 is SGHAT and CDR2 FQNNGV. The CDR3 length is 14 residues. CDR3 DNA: TGTGCCAGCACCTTGTTCCGGGGCTCCTACGAGCAGTACTTC. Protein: CASTLFRGSYEQYF.

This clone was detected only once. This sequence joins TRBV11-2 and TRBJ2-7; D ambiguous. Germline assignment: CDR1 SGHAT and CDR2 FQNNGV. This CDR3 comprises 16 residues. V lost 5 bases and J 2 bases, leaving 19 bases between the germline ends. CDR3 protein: CASSPPFFLRAYEQYF. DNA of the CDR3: TGTGCCAGCAGCCCGCCGTTCTTCCTCCGAGCCTACGAGCAGTACTTC.

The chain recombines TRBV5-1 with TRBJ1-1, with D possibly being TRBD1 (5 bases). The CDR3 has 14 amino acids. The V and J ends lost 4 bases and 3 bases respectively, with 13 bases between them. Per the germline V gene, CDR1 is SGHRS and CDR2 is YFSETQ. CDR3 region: CASSTDGHYTEAFF. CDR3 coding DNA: TGCGCCAGCAGCACGGACGGACACTACACTGAAGCTTTCTTT.

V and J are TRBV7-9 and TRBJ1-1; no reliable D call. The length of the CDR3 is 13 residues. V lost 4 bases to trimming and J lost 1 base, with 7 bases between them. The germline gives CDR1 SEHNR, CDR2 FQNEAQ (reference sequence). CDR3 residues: CASSSTENTEAFF. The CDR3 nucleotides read TGTGCCAGCAGCTCGACTGAGAACACTGAAGCTTTCTTT.

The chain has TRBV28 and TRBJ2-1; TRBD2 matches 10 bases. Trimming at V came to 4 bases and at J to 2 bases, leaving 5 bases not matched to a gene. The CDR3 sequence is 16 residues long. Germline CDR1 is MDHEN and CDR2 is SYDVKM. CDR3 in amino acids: CASSSSGSATYNEQFF. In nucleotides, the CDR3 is TGTGCCAGCAGTTCTAGCGGGAGTGCAACCTACAATGAGCAGTTCTTC.

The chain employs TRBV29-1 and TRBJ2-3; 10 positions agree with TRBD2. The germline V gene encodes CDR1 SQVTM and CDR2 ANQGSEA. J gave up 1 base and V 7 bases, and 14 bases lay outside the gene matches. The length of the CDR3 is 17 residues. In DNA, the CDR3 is TGCAGCGGGGGGGGTCTAGCGGGAGCTGGCGGCACAGATACGCAGTATTTT. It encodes CSGGGLAGAGGTDTQYF.

The CDR3 coding sequence is TGCGCCAGCAGACAGGGCCTAGTTGAGCGGGGTTCCTACAATGAGCAGTTCTTC. It is translated as CASRQGLVERGSYNEQFF. V usage is TRBV4-1 and J usage is TRBJ2-1; possible D gene TRBD2, 7 bases. Looked up from germline, CDR1 is MGHRA and CDR2 is YSYEKL. With 6 bases removed from V and 1 base from J, the gap between germline ends came to 22 bases. This CDR3 contains 18 residues.

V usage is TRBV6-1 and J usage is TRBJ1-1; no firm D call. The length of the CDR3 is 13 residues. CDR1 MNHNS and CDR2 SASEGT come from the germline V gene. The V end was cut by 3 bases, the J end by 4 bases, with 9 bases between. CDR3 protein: CASSERQATEAFF. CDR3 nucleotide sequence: TGTGCCAGCAGTGAGAGACAAGCCACTGAAGCTTTCTTT.

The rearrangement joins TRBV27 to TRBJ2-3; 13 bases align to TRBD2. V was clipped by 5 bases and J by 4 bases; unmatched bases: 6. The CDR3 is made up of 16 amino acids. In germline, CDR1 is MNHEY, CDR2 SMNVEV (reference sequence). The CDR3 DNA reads TGTGCCAGCAGTCCTCGGACTAGCGGGAGATCAGATACGCAGTATTTT. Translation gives CASSPRTSGRSDTQYF.

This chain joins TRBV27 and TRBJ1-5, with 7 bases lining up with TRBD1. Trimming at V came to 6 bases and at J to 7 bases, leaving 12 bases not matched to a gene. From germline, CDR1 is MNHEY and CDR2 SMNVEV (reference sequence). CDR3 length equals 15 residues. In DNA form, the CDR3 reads TGTGCCAGCAGACCCCTTTTAGGGGGCGCGCAGCCCCAGCATTTT. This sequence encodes CASRPLLGGAQPQHF.

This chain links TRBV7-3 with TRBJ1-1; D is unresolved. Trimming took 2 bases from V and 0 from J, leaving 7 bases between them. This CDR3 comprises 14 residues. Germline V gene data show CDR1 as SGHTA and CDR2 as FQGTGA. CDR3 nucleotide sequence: TGTGCCAGCAGCTTAGGGAGGCTGAACACTGAAGCTTTCTTT. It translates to CASSLGRLNTEAFF. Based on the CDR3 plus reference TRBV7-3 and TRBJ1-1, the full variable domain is GAGVSQTPSNKVTEKGKYVELRCDPISGHTALYWYRQSLGQGPEFLIYFQGTGAADDSGLPNDRFFAVRPEGSVSTLKIQRTERGDSAVYLCASSLGRLNTEAFFGQGTRLTVV.

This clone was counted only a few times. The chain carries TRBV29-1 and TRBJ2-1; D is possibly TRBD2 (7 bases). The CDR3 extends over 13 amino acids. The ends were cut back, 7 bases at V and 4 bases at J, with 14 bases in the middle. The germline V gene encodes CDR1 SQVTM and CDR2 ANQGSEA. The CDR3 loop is CSGGGDQYNEQFF. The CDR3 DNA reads TGCAGCGGAGGGGGGGATCAATACAATGAGCAGTTCTTC.

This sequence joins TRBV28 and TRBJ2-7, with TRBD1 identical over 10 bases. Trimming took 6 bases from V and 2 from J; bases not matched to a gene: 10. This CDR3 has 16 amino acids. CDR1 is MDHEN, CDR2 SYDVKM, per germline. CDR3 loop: CASSPRPGQGTYEQYF. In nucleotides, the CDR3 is TGTGCCAGCAGCCCCAGGCCGGGACAGGGGACCTACGAGCAGTACTTC.

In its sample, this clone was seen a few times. CDR3 amino acids: CASRTDRVEAFF. The DNA of the CDR3 is TGTGCCAGTCGAACGGACAGGGTTGAAGCTTTCTTT. This chain connects TRBV19 to TRBJ1-1; 8 nucleotides match TRBD1. V lost 8 bases, J lost 7 bases, and 6 bases stayed unmatched. This CDR3 contains 12 residues. Germline CDR1 reads LNHDA; CDR2 reads SQIVND (reference sequence).

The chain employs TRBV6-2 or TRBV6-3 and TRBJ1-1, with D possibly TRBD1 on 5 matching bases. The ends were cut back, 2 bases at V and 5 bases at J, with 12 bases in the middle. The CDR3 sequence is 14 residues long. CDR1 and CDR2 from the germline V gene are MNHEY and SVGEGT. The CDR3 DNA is TGTGCCAGCAGTTACACCCCGGGGGGAACTGAAGCTTTCTTT. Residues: CASSYTPGGTEAFF.

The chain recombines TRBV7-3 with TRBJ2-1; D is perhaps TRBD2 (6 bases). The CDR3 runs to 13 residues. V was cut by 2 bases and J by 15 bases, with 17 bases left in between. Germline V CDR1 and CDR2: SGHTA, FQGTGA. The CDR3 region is CASSLFFGGPMFF. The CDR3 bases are TGTGCCAGCAGCTTATTCTTTGGAGGGCCGATGTTCTTC.